The entry below describes one T cell receptor (beta chain). Its antigen is as yet unknown. Prior autoimmune disease or systemic immunosuppression barred patients. These data belong to a study of OX40 agonist ivuxolimab in advanced cancers. General study findings and limits: Antigens targeted by the expanded peripheral T cells were not determined. Those patients achieving a partial response at 0.1-3.0 mg/kg showed among the lowest clonal expansion.

CDR1 and CDR2 from the germline V gene are MNHEY and SMNVEV (reference sequence). V was pared by 3 bases and J by 5 bases, with 13 bases between. The length of the CDR3 is 15 residues. Only in-frame clones appear in the TCRdb table, and some are missing; sequencing was by immunoSEQ multiplex PCR. The sample consists of 70,000 or so clones, approximately 90% of them appearing once. This chain uses TRBV27 with TRBJ2-2; perhaps TRBD2 as D (6 bases). This TCR came from an adult with an advanced solid tumor such as melanoma, head and neck, liver or kidney cancer. Here the sequenced sample was CD4+ or CD8+ T cells sorted from blood, taken in a trial of the OX40 agonist ivuxolimab. Here the CDR3 reads CASSFTSWQTGELFF. DNA for the CDR3: TGTGCCAGCAGTTTTACTAGCTGGCAGACCGGGGAGCTGTTTTTT.